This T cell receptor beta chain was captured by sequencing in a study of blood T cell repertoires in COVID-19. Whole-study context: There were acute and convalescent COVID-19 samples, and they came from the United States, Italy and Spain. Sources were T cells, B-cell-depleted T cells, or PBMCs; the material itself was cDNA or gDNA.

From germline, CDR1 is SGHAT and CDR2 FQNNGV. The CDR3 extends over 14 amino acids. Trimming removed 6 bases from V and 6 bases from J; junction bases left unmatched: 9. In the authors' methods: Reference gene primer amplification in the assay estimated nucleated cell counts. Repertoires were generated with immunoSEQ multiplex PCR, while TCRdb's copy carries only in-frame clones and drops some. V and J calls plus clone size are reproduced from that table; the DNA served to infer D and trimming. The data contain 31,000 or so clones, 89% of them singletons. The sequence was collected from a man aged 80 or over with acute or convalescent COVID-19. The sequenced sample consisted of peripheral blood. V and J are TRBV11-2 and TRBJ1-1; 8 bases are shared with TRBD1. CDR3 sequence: CASRPTGTGPEAFF. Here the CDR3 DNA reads TGTGCCAGCAGGCCTACCGGGACAGGACCTGAAGCTTTCTTT.